This T cell receptor beta chain was obtained from a study of blood T cells in healthy people across ages. Findings of the study overall: A strong correlation was found between TCR beta diversity and the percentage of naive T cells.

The table lists this clonotype with a few counts. The antigen remains unidentified. A second roughly 6 to 11 cycle PCR used barcoded and J-beta primers. A template-switch adaptor containing 12 random nucleotides labeled each cDNA molecule. There were at least 3 million CDR3-containing paired-end reads obtained from each sample. TCRdb reprocessed the 5' RACE reads with MiXCR, giving one entry per CDR3 protein. The sample holds 1.5 million to 2 million distinct CDR3 sequences, roughly two fifths seen once. The authors drew 8.5 to 10 milliliters of peripheral blood from each donor. The ends lost 0 bases at V and 4 bases at J; junction bases unmatched: 6. Germline lookup yields CDR1 SGHTA and CDR2 FQGNSA. The CDR3 is 16 residues long.

The sample consisted of blood. This clonotype was obtained from a human donor in good health. The V gene is TRBV7-2, the J gene TRBJ2-3; 8 bases are shared with TRBD2. The CDR3 DNA is TGTGCCAGCAGCTTAGCCGGGACTAGACCCCCAGATACGCAGTATTTT. This sequence encodes CASSLAGTRPPDTQYF. Complete variable domain (other parts from reference TRBV7-2 and TRBJ2-3): GAGVSQSPSNKVTEKGKDVELRCDPISGHTALYWYRQSLGQGLEFLIYFQGNSAPDKSGLPSDRFSAERTGGSVSTLTIQRTQQEDSAVYLCASSLAGTRPPDTQYFGPGTRLTVL.